These 10 T cell receptor beta chains originate from one sample sequenced in a study of identical twins. TCRdb re-called the 5' RACE reads through MiXCR, storing one row per CDR3 protein. The profile covers about 810,000 distinct CDR3 sequences, with 9% to 15% appearing a single time and around 1.6% taken by the ten largest. The same data also contributed to another study, on yellow fever vaccine responses in identical twins.

Sequenced sample: PBMCs. These TCRs come from a woman younger than 30 in good health.

This clonotype was observed a handful of times. The chain carries TRBV20-1 and TRBJ2-7; 8 bases match TRBD1. The CDR3 consists of 14 residues. V dropped 1 base and J dropped 3; count of bases not matched to a gene: 5. Germline values: CDR1 DFQATT, CDR2 SNEGSKA (reference sequence). The CDR3 coding sequence is TGCAGTGCTAGAGCGGGACAGGCGAGCTACGAGCAGTACTTC. Translating gives CSARAGQASYEQYF.

The rearrangement joins TRBV6-2 or TRBV6-3 to TRBJ2-7; no clear D. V was trimmed by 7 bases and J by 2 bases, leaving 15 bases between them. Germline values: CDR1 MNHEY, CDR2 SVGEGT. This CDR3 is built from 14 residues. CDR3 in DNA: TGTGCCAGCACCAAGGAGCTAGGGCCCTACGAGCAGTACTTC. Protein sequence: CASTKELGPYEQYF.

The chain carries TRBV18 and TRBJ2-3; TRBD1 is a possible D gene (5 bases). Trimming left V 3 bases short and J 9 bases short, with 13 bases between. CDR1 and CDR2 (germline): KGHSH, LQKENI. This CDR3 contains 13 residues. CDR3 in DNA: TGTGCCAGCTCACCGGATCAGGGAACGACGCAGTATTTT. Residues: CASSPDQGTTQYF.

This clonotype appeared a few times. It is unclear where the CDR3 begins or ends on the DNA, so no DNA is shown, and the CDR3 is as TCRdb lists it. This chain uses TRBV28 with TRBJ1-1. Germline CDR1 is MDHEN and CDR2 is SYDVKM. A total of 15 residues make up the CDR3, ends included. This CDR3 is CASSSSGEGNTEAFF.

This clonotype was counted at least ten times. The chain carries TRBV20-1 and TRBJ1-1; D gene unclear. The germline V gene has CDR1 DFQATT and CDR2 SNEGSKA (reference sequence). Trimming took off 1 base at V and 0 bases at J, with 9 bases between the two ends. This CDR3 has 14 residues. CDR3 nucleotide sequence: TGCAGTGCTAGAGGCGGCAACCTGAACACTGAAGCTTTCTTT. It translates to CSARGGNLNTEAFF.

CDR3 sequence (DNA): TGCAGTGCTAGGGCTTTACGGGGGTTTTCCTACAATGAGCAGTTCTTC. It translates to CSARALRGFSYNEQFF. V gene TRBV20-1 combines with J gene TRBJ2-1; weak D call: TRBD2 (6 bases). With 3 bases removed from V and 1 base from J, the gap between germline ends came to 16 bases. The CDR3 has 16 amino acids. The V gene's germline CDR1 is DFQATT and CDR2 SNEGSKA (reference sequence).

This clonotype has more than one count but fewer than ten. V is TRBV24-1 and J is TRBJ2-3; 7 nucleotides match TRBD2. The CDR3 runs to 14 residues. V shed 5 bases, J shed 5 bases, and the junction held 6 bases outside the gene matches. Germline CDR1 and CDR2: KGHDR and SFDVKD. This chain's CDR3 is CATSARREGDTQYF. The DNA of the CDR3 is TGTGCCACCAGTGCACGAAGGGAGGGAGATACGCAGTATTTT.

This clonotype occurred many times. The gene calls are TRBV20-1 and TRBJ2-3, with a weak D call TRBD2 (5 bases). This CDR3 contains 13 residues. V lost 5 bases, J lost 1 base, and 10 bases lay in between. Germline assignment: CDR1 DFQATT and CDR2 SNEGSKA (reference sequence). CDR3 amino acids: CSAGGLGTDTQYF. CDR3 DNA sequence: TGCAGTGCTGGCGGGTTAGGCACAGATACGCAGTATTTT.

There are a few counts of this clonotype. The chain joins TRBV29-1 to TRBJ1-1; D is undetermined. CDR1 is SQVTM, CDR2 ANQGSEA, per germline. The V and J ends lost 3 bases and 3 bases respectively, with 8 bases between them. The CDR3 is 12 residues long. The DNA for the CDR3 is TGCAGCGTTGATGATTGGGACACTGAAGCTTTCTTT. Protein: CSVDDWDTEAFF.

In its sample, this clonotype was seen a few times. The J gene is TRBJ2-2, the V gene TRBV9; 7 bases line up with TRBD2. The CDR3 extends over 16 amino acids. Germline CDR1 reads SGDLS; CDR2 reads YYNGEE. The V gene end was trimmed by 0 bases and the J gene end by 6 bases; junction bases not matched to a gene: 8. The CDR3 here is CASSVAGAGVPGELFF. CDR3 bases: TGTGCCAGCAGCGTAGCCGGGGCGGGAGTCCCCGGGGAGCTGTTTTTT.